This T cell receptor beta chain came from a study of beta chain features in type 1 diabetes. Germline-derived CDR1 and CDR2 are SQVTM and ANQGSEA. The V and J ends lost 8 bases and 0 bases, in that order; junction bases with no gene match: 10. The CDR3 is 15 amino acids. This clone was picked up a small number of times. Isolated RNA was reverse transcribed in full, so expressed TCRB transcripts were sequenced. Sequencing used immunoSEQ multiplex PCR; TCRdb keeps in-frame clones, though not all of them. The data show under 950,000 clones, about a sixth seen once. This TCR was recovered from a woman aged 18-29 years in good health. The chain links TRBV29-1 to TRBJ2-3; TRBD2 matches at 8 bases. Sequencing was carried out using naive CD4+ T cells from blood. The CDR3 DNA reads TGCAGCCACGAGGGCACTAGCGGTAGCACAGATACGCAGTATTTT. Its translation is CSHEGTSGSTDTQYF.